These T cell receptor beta chains were read from a single sample in a study of molecular identifiers for immune sequencing clone quantification. MiXCR was run by TCRdb on the PCR reads, yielding one entry per CDR3 protein. The data hold 550,000 to 750,000 distinct CDR3 sequences, with less than 20% observed a single time. Sequencing input: naive CD8+ T cells from blood, with Jurkat cell RNA spiked in. The receptors here all came from a human donor in good health. Some libraries in this study had Jurkat cell RNA spiked in. The CDR3 runs from the conserved cysteine through the conserved F or W. D genes are given only for firm matches. The size entry is marked missing in some rows and otherwise reads once, few, many or a size class.

clone_size | d_call | j_call | v_call | cdr3_nt | cdr3_aa
NA | NA | TRBJ2-7 | TRBV4-3 | TGCGCCAGCAGCCAAGATTCGACGGGATCAACCTACGAGCAGTACTTC | CASSQDSTGSTYEQYF
NA | TRBD1 | TRBJ2-2 | TRBV27 | TGTGCCACCGCGGTAGGGACAGCGAACACCGGGGAGCTGTTTTTT | CATAVGTANTGELFF
many | TRBD1 | TRBJ1-1 | TRBV11-2 | TGTGCCAGCAGCTTAACGGGCAGGGGGCCGAACACTGAAGCTTTCTTT | CASSLTGRGPNTEAFF
few | NA | TRBJ2-1 | TRBV30 | TGTGCCTGGAGCGGGGATACGGGGGAGCAGTTCTTC | CAWSGDTGEQFF
many | NA | TRBJ2-3 | TRBV6-2/TRBV6-3 | TGTGCCAGCAGTTGGGGATTAACAGACAACACAGATACGCAGTATTTT | CASSWGLTDNTDTQYF
many | NA | TRBJ2-2 | TRBV7-2 | TGTGCCAGCAGCTTGGACCACACCGGGGAGCTGTTTTTT | CASSLDHTGELFF
NA | TRBD1 | TRBJ2-1 | TRBV30 | TGTGCCTGGAGTGGGGGGACAGGGCACAATGAGCAGTTCTTC | CAWSGGTGHNEQFF
many | TRBD2 | TRBJ2-7 | TRBV5-1 | TGCGCCAGCAGCTCCCCCTCTAGCGGGTACTACGAGCAGTACTTC | CASSSPSSGYYEQYF
NA | NA | TRBJ1-2 | TRBV20-1 | TGCAGTGCGATACCAACAGGGTTCGTTGGCTACACCTTC | CSAIPTGFVGYTF
many | NA | TRBJ1-5 | TRBV5-6 | TGTGCCAGCAGCTTGCGGGGGACCAATCAGCCCCAGCATTTT | CASSLRGTNQPQHF
NA | NA | TRBJ2-1 | TRBV12-5 | TGTGCTGGTGGTCACTCCATATTAGCGAATGAGCAGTTCTTC | CAGGHSILANEQFF
few | TRBD1 | TRBJ2-7 | TRBV5-6 | TGTGCCAGCACCGGACAGGGTTACGAGCAGTACTTC | CASTGQGYEQYF
many | NA | TRBJ1-4 | TRBV7-9 | TGTGCCAGCAGCTTATTTTCTGATGAAAAACTGTTTTTT | CASSLFSDEKLFF
NA | NA | TRBJ1-3 | TRBV5-8 | TGTGCCAGCAGCCAGGGGCAGGCGAGCTCTGGAAACACCATATATTTT | CASSQGQASSGNTIYF
many | NA | TRBJ2-6 | TRBV28 | TGTGCCAGCAGTTTCCCGGAACCTACAAGCTCTGGGGCCAACGTCCTGACTTTC | CASSFPEPTSSGANVLTF
many | NA | TRBJ1-4 | TRBV5-4 | TGTGCCAGCAGCCTTTGGGCAAATGAAAAACTGTTTTTT | CASSLWANEKLFF
NA | NA | TRBJ2-7 | TRBV4-3 | TGCGCCAGCAGCCAAGACCGCACTGTTAGCGGAAACTCCTACGAGCAGTGCTTC | CASSQDRTVSGNSYEQCF
many | NA | TRBJ2-3 | TRBV7-9 | TGTGCCAGCAGCTTAGGACAGCTCGATACGCAGTATTTT | CASSLGQLDTQYF
many | NA | TRBJ2-2 | TRBV24-1 | TGTGCCACCAGTGATTTGGGAGGAGGGGAGCTGTTTTTT | CATSDLGGGELFF
NA | NA | TRBJ1-2 | TRBV5-6 | TGTGCCAGCAGCTCCTGGGAGTATGCGTTTCCAAACTATGGCTACACCTTC | CASSSWEYAFPNYGYTF
NA | TRBD2 | TRBJ2-7 | TRBV27 | TGTGCCAGCAGTCTCCGGGGGGAAACCTACGAGCAGTACTTC | CASSLRGETYEQYF
many | NA | TRBJ1-4 | TRBV4-1 | TGCGCCAGCAGGGACCCCGGGGCCAATCAAGAAAAACTGTTTTTT | CASRDPGANQEKLFF
NA | TRBD2 | TRBJ2-7 | TRBV12-3/TRBV12-4 | TGTGCCAGCAGCCTGTCGGTTTCCGCCGGGACTAGGTGGCACGAGCAGCACTTC | CASSLSVSAGTRWHEQHF
many | NA | TRBJ1-1 | TRBV9 | TGTGCCAGCGGCGCAGGGCCTGAAGCTTTCTTT | CASGAGPEAFF
NA | NA | TRBJ2-7 | TRBV7-2 | TGTGCCAGCAGCCCGGGACCCCGAACCTACGAGCAGTACTTC | CASSPGPRTYEQYF
many | NA | TRBJ2-7 | TRBV19 | TGTGCCAGTAGTAATTCCCCGACCTACGAGCAGTACTTC | CASSNSPTYEQYF
few | NA | TRBJ1-1 | TRBV6-5 | TGTGCCAGCAGTGCTCAGGACAGTTTAATGAACACTGAAGCTTTCTTT | CASSAQDSLMNTEAFF
NA | NA | TRBJ1-2 | TRBV5-3 | TGTGCCAGCAGTTTAGCCTCTTATGGCTACACCTTC | CASSLASYGYTF
many | NA | TRBJ1-1 | TRBV19 | TGTGCCAGTAGTGGCAGGGCTATTGAAGCTTTCTTT | CASSGRAIEAFF
many | NA | TRBJ1-1 | TRBV12-3/TRBV12-4 | TGTGCCAGCAGTCAGACTCAAAATTTAGACACTGAAGCTTTCTTT | CASSQTQNLDTEAFF
many | TRBD1 | TRBJ2-1 | TRBV29-1 | TGCAGCGTTGAGGGACAGGGGAGGGACAATGAGCAGTTCTTC | CSVEGQGRDNEQFF
many | NA | TRBJ2-7 | TRBV6-5 | TGTGCCAGCAGTTACTTTCAGGGGACCTCCTACGAGCAGTACTTC | CASSYFQGTSYEQYF
many | NA | TRBJ2-5 | TRBV11-2 | TGTGCCAGCAGCTCTCCGGGACAAGCTCAAGAGACCCAGTACTTC | CASSSPGQAQETQYF
many | NA | TRBJ2-6 | TRBV23-1 | TGCGCCAGCAGTCAATCGGAATTTAGGGTATTCTCTGGGGCCAACGTCCTGACTTTC | CASSQSEFRVFSGANVLTF
many | NA | TRBJ1-2 | TRBV20-1 | TGCAGTGCTAGAGTCCCCGGGAGGGGCTACACCTTC | CSARVPGRGYTF
few | NA | TRBJ1-2 | TRBV4-3 | TGCGCCAGCAGCCAAGCTTACGGACAGTACTATGGCTACACCTTC | CASSQAYGQYYGYTF
NA | TRBD1 | TRBJ2-7 | TRBV9 | TGTGCCAGCAGCGTAGCGTGGCAGGGGGCCTACGAGCAGTACTTC | CASSVAWQGAYEQYF
many | NA | TRBJ1-1 | TRBV6-2/TRBV6-3 | TGTGCCAGCAGTTACGGGGCCGCCACTGAAGCTTTCTTT | CASSYGAATEAFF
many | NA | TRBJ1-1 | TRBV7-9 | TGTGCCAGCACCTCTTCGGGCACTGAAGCTTTCTTT | CASTSSGTEAFF
many | NA | TRBJ1-3 | TRBV4-3 | TGCGCCAGCAGCCAAGATCTGATGAGCTCTGGAAACACCATATATTTT | CASSQDLMSSGNTIYF
many | TRBD2 | TRBJ2-2 | TRBV7-6 | TGTGCCAGCAGCCGATACGGGGGGGGCACCGGGGAGCTGTTTTTT | CASSRYGGGTGELFF
many | NA | TRBJ2-3 | TRBV12-3/TRBV12-4 | TGTGCCAGCAGTTCCTACCGAACCTCTAGCACAGATACGCAGTATTTT | CASSSYRTSSTDTQYF
few | NA | TRBJ2-5 | TRBV19 | TGTGCCAGTAGTATAAAACAGCAACAAGAGACCCAGTACTTC | CASSIKQQQETQYF
many | TRBD2 | TRBJ2-5 | TRBV7-8 | TGTGCCAGCAGCACCAGACTAGCGGGGGATGAGACCCAGTACTTC | CASSTRLAGDETQYF
many | NA | TRBJ2-7 | TRBV6-2/TRBV6-3 | TGTGCCAGCAGTTACGCCGGGACAATAGGGGAGCAGTACTTC | CASSYAGTIGEQYF
few | TRBD2 | TRBJ2-1 | TRBV4-3 | TGCGCCAGCAGCCAAGATCTTAGCGGGCTTAAGAATGAGCAGTTCTTC | CASSQDLSGLKNEQFF